This is a list of T cell receptor beta chains from one sample in a study of response to subunit inactivated influenza vaccine. TCRdb redid the calling of the RT-PCR reads with MiXCR, one entry per CDR3 protein. This sample carries under 800,000 distinct CDR3 sequences, roughly 14% of them seen once, and the ten largest clones take around 6.5%. The sequencing used PBMCs from blood, collected approximately 15 days before vaccination. The receptors originated from a man in his fifties who received an inactivated influenza vaccine. CDR3s include the opening cysteine and the closing phenylalanine or tryptophan. Fields, in order: clone size, J gene, V gene, D gene, CDR3 protein, CDR3 DNA. A D gene is named only where the DNA matches it firmly. The size of a clone is reported for some rows only, either as once, few or many, or as a class for expanded clones.

abundance: -; j_gene: TRBJ2-3; v_gene: TRBV20-1; d_gene: TRBD2; CDR3aa: CSAASGSGGAGGTQYF; CDR3nt: TGCAGTGCAGCGTCGGGGAGCGGGGGGGCCGGAGGTACGCAGTATTTT
abundance: few; j_gene: TRBJ2-5; v_gene: TRBV3-1; d_gene: -; CDR3aa: CASSQVTDQETQYF; CDR3nt: TGTGCCAGCAGCCAAGTGACAGATCAAGAGACCCAGTACTTC
abundance: -; j_gene: TRBJ1-2; v_gene: TRBV20-1; d_gene: -; CDR3aa: CSATDGEGYTF; CDR3nt: TGCAGTGCGACCGACGGGGAAGGCTACACCTTC
abundance: few; j_gene: TRBJ2-1; v_gene: TRBV5-1; d_gene: TRBD2; CDR3aa: CASSLGGSYVEQFF; CDR3nt: TGCGCCAGCAGCTTGGGCGGGAGCTATGTTGAGCAGTTCTTC
abundance: -; j_gene: TRBJ2-4; v_gene: TRBV6-1; d_gene: -; CDR3aa: CASSAGTAKNIQYF; CDR3nt: TGTGCCAGCAGTGCAGGGACAGCCAAAAACATTCAGTACTTC
abundance: -; j_gene: TRBJ2-3; v_gene: TRBV4-2; d_gene: -; CDR3aa: CASSQGIESDTQYF; CDR3nt: TGTGCCAGCAGCCAAGGAATCGAGTCAGATACGCAGTATTTT
abundance: -; j_gene: TRBJ2-1; v_gene: TRBV3-1; d_gene: -; CDR3aa: CASSVREYNEQFF; CDR3nt: TGTGCCAGCAGCGTCCGGGAGTACAATGAGCAGTTCTTC
abundance: few; j_gene: TRBJ1-1; v_gene: TRBV3-1; d_gene: -; CDR3aa: CASSQVPGVEAFF; CDR3nt: TGTGCCAGCAGCCAAGTGCCGGGGGTGGAAGCTTTCTTT
abundance: -; j_gene: TRBJ1-3; v_gene: TRBV7-2; d_gene: -; CDR3aa: CASSSRPGNTIYF; CDR3nt: TGTGCCAGCAGCTCCAGACCTGGAAACACCATATATTTT
abundance: -; j_gene: TRBJ2-1; v_gene: TRBV20-1; d_gene: TRBD2; CDR3aa: CSARDPSGRGDEQFF; CDR3nt: TGCAGTGCTAGAGATCCTAGCGGGAGAGGAGATGAGCAGTTCTTC
abundance: -; j_gene: TRBJ1-5; v_gene: TRBV6-1; d_gene: -; CDR3aa: CASTPGGTSGPQHF; CDR3nt: TGTGCCAGCACCCCCGGAGGAACCTCGGGGCCCCAGCATTTT
abundance: few; j_gene: TRBJ1-5; v_gene: TRBV12-3/TRBV12-4; d_gene: TRBD1; CDR3aa: CASNQGAGAQHF; CDR3nt: TGTGCCAGCAACCAGGGGGCTGGAGCCCAGCATTTT
abundance: -; j_gene: TRBJ2-1; v_gene: TRBV11-2; d_gene: TRBD2; CDR3aa: CASSLPRTSGRGNSYNEQFF; CDR3nt: TGTGCCAGCAGCTTACCCCGGACTAGCGGGAGGGGAAACTCCTACAATGAGCAGTTCTTC
abundance: -; j_gene: TRBJ2-3; v_gene: TRBV28; d_gene: -; CDR3aa: CASSLGHGWGADTQYF; CDR3nt: TGTGCCAGCAGTTTGGGGCACGGATGGGGCGCAGATACGCAGTATTTT
abundance: few; j_gene: TRBJ2-1; v_gene: TRBV4-1; d_gene: TRBD2; CDR3aa: CASSQDPRLAAYNEQFF; CDR3nt: TGCGCCAGCAGCCAAGACCCAAGACTAGCGGCCTACAATGAGCAGTTCTTC
abundance: few; j_gene: TRBJ2-5; v_gene: TRBV7-2; d_gene: -; CDR3aa: CASSLPGFGETQYF; CDR3nt: TGTGCCAGCAGCTTGCCGGGGTTCGGAGAGACCCAGTACTTC
abundance: many; j_gene: TRBJ2-7; v_gene: TRBV2; d_gene: -; CDR3aa: CRPSETYAYEQYF; CDR3nt: TGTCGACCGTCGGAAACCTACGCCTACGAGCAGTACTTC
abundance: -; j_gene: TRBJ1-2; v_gene: TRBV4-1; d_gene: -; CDR3aa: CASSQDHSLNYGYTF; CDR3nt: TGCGCCAGCAGCCAAGATCACAGCCTTAACTATGGCTACACCTTC
abundance: -; j_gene: TRBJ2-4; v_gene: TRBV6-2/TRBV6-3; d_gene: TRBD1; CDR3aa: CASSLDRGDIQYF; CDR3nt: TGTGCCAGCAGTTTGGACAGGGGGGACATTCAGTACTTC
abundance: -; j_gene: TRBJ2-2; v_gene: TRBV3-1; d_gene: TRBD1; CDR3aa: CASSQDKLGQGAGELFF; CDR3nt: TGTGCCAGCAGCCAAGATAAGTTGGGACAGGGGGCCGGGGAGCTGTTTTTT
abundance: many; j_gene: TRBJ2-5; v_gene: TRBV11-2; d_gene: -; CDR3aa: CASSNLRGQETQYF; CDR3nt: TGTGCCAGCAGCAACCTGAGGGGGCAAGAGACCCAGTACTTC
abundance: few; j_gene: TRBJ2-7; v_gene: TRBV11-2; d_gene: TRBD2; CDR3aa: CASSLRGSSGRVNYEQYF; CDR3nt: TGTGCCAGCAGCTTAAGAGGATCTAGCGGGAGGGTGAACTACGAGCAGTACTTC
abundance: few; j_gene: TRBJ2-4; v_gene: TRBV6-5; d_gene: -; CDR3aa: CASSSYRDAKNIQYF; CDR3nt: TGTGCCAGCAGTTCCTACAGGGATGCCAAAAACATTCAGTACTTC
abundance: -; j_gene: TRBJ2-1; v_gene: TRBV25-1; d_gene: -; CDR3aa: CASSAGLHYNEQFF; CDR3nt: TGTGCCAGCAGTGCGGGGTTGCATTACAATGAGCAGTTCTTC
abundance: -; j_gene: TRBJ2-2; v_gene: TRBV5-1; d_gene: TRBD2; CDR3aa: CASSLVVTSITGELFF; CDR3nt: TGCGCCAGCAGCTTGGTGGTGACTAGCATCACCGGGGAGCTGTTTTTT
abundance: -; j_gene: TRBJ2-5; v_gene: TRBV11-2; d_gene: TRBD2; CDR3aa: CASSLSSGGVTSETQYF; CDR3nt: TGTGCCAGCAGCTTATCTAGCGGGGGGGTGACCTCCGAGACCCAGTACTTC
abundance: few; j_gene: TRBJ1-5; v_gene: TRBV4-1; d_gene: -; CDR3aa: CASSQGHGGSNQPQHF; CDR3nt: TGCGCCAGCAGCCAAGGGCACGGCGGGAGCAATCAGCCCCAGCATTTT
abundance: -; j_gene: TRBJ1-4; v_gene: TRBV15; d_gene: TRBD1; CDR3aa: CATSRTYNRGANEKLFF; CDR3nt: TGTGCCACCAGCAGAACCTATAACAGGGGTGCTAATGAAAAACTGTTTTTT
abundance: few; j_gene: TRBJ1-2; v_gene: TRBV7-9; d_gene: TRBD1; CDR3aa: CASSLSTEGAYGYTF; CDR3nt: TGTGCCAGCAGCTTGTCGACCGAGGGGGCCTATGGCTACACCTTC
abundance: -; j_gene: TRBJ2-1; v_gene: TRBV2; d_gene: TRBD2; CDR3aa: CASSDFKSGGAREQFF; CDR3nt: TGTGCCAGCAGTGACTTTAAGAGCGGGGGGGCCAGGGAGCAGTTCTTC
abundance: few; j_gene: TRBJ1-2; v_gene: TRBV11-2; d_gene: -; CDR3aa: CASSLSGGANYGYTF; CDR3nt: TGTGCCAGCAGCTTATCGGGGGGGGCTAACTATGGCTACACCTTC
abundance: -; j_gene: TRBJ2-5; v_gene: TRBV4-2; d_gene: -; CDR3aa: CASSRQTLQETQYF; CDR3nt: TGTGCCAGCAGCCGCCAGACCCTCCAAGAGACCCAGTACTTC
abundance: few; j_gene: TRBJ2-1; v_gene: TRBV5-1; d_gene: TRBD2; CDR3aa: CASRGGDFYNEQFF; CDR3nt: TGCGCCAGCAGGGGAGGGGACTTTTACAATGAGCAGTTCTTC
abundance: few; j_gene: TRBJ2-7; v_gene: TRBV20-1; d_gene: -; CDR3aa: CSATIQGSEQYF; CDR3nt: TGCAGTGCGACGATACAGGGCTCCGAGCAGTACTTC
abundance: many; j_gene: TRBJ2-1; v_gene: TRBV7-2; d_gene: TRBD2; CDR3aa: CASSLMVAGGNEQFF; CDR3nt: TGTGCCAGCAGCTTAATGGTAGCGGGAGGCAATGAGCAGTTCTTC
abundance: -; j_gene: TRBJ1-5; v_gene: TRBV27; d_gene: -; CDR3aa: CASSLYSGDGSNQPQHF; CDR3nt: TGTGCCAGCAGTTTATACTCAGGGGACGGTAGCAATCAGCCCCAGCATTTT
abundance: -; j_gene: TRBJ1-6; v_gene: TRBV28; d_gene: -; CDR3aa: CASDRSPNSPLHF; CDR3nt: TGTGCCAGTGATAGATCGCCGAATTCACCCCTCCACTTT